This entry features one TCR beta chain sequence. This record belongs to a study of control samples from healthy donors and cancer patients. Here immunoSEQ multiplex PCR was the method, and the copy in TCRdb shows in-frame clones only, minus some. The sample contains approximately 190,000 clones, 91% of which appear only once. The CDR3 runs to 14 residues. V was pared by 5 bases and J by 4 bases, with 15 bases between. CDR1 is SEHNR, CDR2 FQNEAQ, per germline (reference sequence). Sequenced material: blood. This sequence joins TRBV7-9 and TRBJ2-7; no clear D gene. The sequence was obtained from a man aged 25 to 40 in good health. CDR3 DNA sequence: TGTGCCAGCAGCCCCCAGTGGGCGCGTTACGAGCAGTACTTC. Translating it yields CASSPQWARYEQYF.